These T cell receptor beta chains were read from a single sample in a study of T-cell memory formation after mild COVID-19. TCRdb called the 5' RACE reads again in MiXCR, with one record for every CDR3 protein. The sample has roughly 240,000 distinct CDR3 sequences, roughly 16% seen once. Input material: PBMCs or a T cell subset sorted from them (not recorded which). These receptors originate from a young man who had mild COVID-19 (a few samples of this study predate the infection). Cell type and time point are not known. CDR3s leave out the opening cysteine and the closing phenylalanine or tryptophan. The order of the fields is J gene, V gene, CDR3 length, CDR3 protein.

J gene: TRBJ2-5
V gene: TRBV7-2
CDR3 length: 12
CDR3 protein: ASSTEAGAGTQY

J gene: TRBJ2-3
V gene: TRBV7-6
CDR3 length: 13
CDR3 protein: ASSHRDRATDTQY

J gene: TRBJ2-5
V gene: TRBV28
CDR3 length: 10
CDR3 protein: ASNRQQETQY

J gene: TRBJ2-1
V gene: TRBV7-3
CDR3 length: 13
CDR3 protein: ASSLNSGGYNEQF

J gene: TRBJ1-5
V gene: TRBV3-1
CDR3 length: 13
CDR3 protein: ASSWGQGARQPQH

J gene: TRBJ2-5
V gene: TRBV5-1
CDR3 length: 13
CDR3 protein: ASSSPRAAQETQY

J gene: TRBJ2-2
V gene: TRBV25-1
CDR3 length: 11
CDR3 protein: ASNPTGDGELF

J gene: TRBJ2-5
V gene: TRBV10-3
CDR3 length: 11
CDR3 protein: AISEGLQETQY

J gene: TRBJ2-3
V gene: TRBV7-2
CDR3 length: 14
CDR3 protein: ASSSLAGGSGDTQY

J gene: TRBJ1-2
V gene: TRBV12-3/TRBV12-4
CDR3 length: 12
CDR3 protein: ASSLLVTNYGYT

J gene: TRBJ1-5
V gene: TRBV7-8
CDR3 length: 12
CDR3 protein: ASSLAVGQQPQH

J gene: TRBJ2-1
V gene: TRBV12-3/TRBV12-4
CDR3 length: 10
CDR3 protein: ASSPKNNEQF

J gene: TRBJ2-1
V gene: TRBV29-1
CDR3 length: 12
CDR3 protein: SAEGTGETNEQF

J gene: TRBJ2-7
V gene: TRBV5-5
CDR3 length: 14
CDR3 protein: ASSLGPGRGGREQY

J gene: TRBJ2-1
V gene: TRBV20-1
CDR3 length: 10
CDR3 protein: SAPWASHEQF

J gene: TRBJ2-5
V gene: TRBV28
CDR3 length: 13
CDR3 protein: ASSLPGQGSETQY

J gene: TRBJ2-7
V gene: TRBV29-1
CDR3 length: 10
CDR3 protein: SVEEGGSEQY

J gene: TRBJ2-3
V gene: TRBV15
CDR3 length: 11
CDR3 protein: ATSRVVPDTQY

J gene: TRBJ2-1
V gene: TRBV4-1
CDR3 length: 15
CDR3 protein: ASSRIQGSPRYNEQF

J gene: TRBJ1-6
V gene: TRBV2
CDR3 length: 12
CDR3 protein: ASSATHGNSPLH

J gene: TRBJ2-5
V gene: TRBV7-2
CDR3 length: 11
CDR3 protein: ASSRSKEETQY

J gene: TRBJ1-1
V gene: TRBV5-1
CDR3 length: 13
CDR3 protein: ASSRAGTQNTEAF

J gene: TRBJ1-2
V gene: TRBV7-2
CDR3 length: 10
CDR3 protein: ASKGSNYGYT

J gene: TRBJ1-1
V gene: TRBV29-1
CDR3 length: 11
CDR3 protein: SVTRGINTEAF

J gene: TRBJ2-7
V gene: TRBV14
CDR3 length: 13
CDR3 protein: ASSQGQEITYEQY

J gene: TRBJ2-2
V gene: TRBV5-1
CDR3 length: 13
CDR3 protein: ASSAEQGHTGELF

J gene: TRBJ2-5
V gene: TRBV7-9
CDR3 length: 13
CDR3 protein: ASSLPQGGQETQY

J gene: TRBJ2-5
V gene: TRBV29-1
CDR3 length: 11
CDR3 protein: SVDRGLQETQY

J gene: TRBJ2-2
V gene: TRBV4-2
CDR3 length: 10
CDR3 protein: ASSQDGGELF

J gene: TRBJ1-4
V gene: TRBV29-1
CDR3 length: 12
CDR3 protein: SVEAIGAKEKLF

J gene: TRBJ2-1
V gene: TRBV6-2/TRBV6-3
CDR3 length: 12
CDR3 protein: ASSYSVGPGEQF

J gene: TRBJ2-3
V gene: TRBV5-1
CDR3 length: 14
CDR3 protein: ASSLAAGQRADTQY

J gene: TRBJ1-2
V gene: TRBV6-5
CDR3 length: 13
CDR3 protein: ASADPPGGNYGYT